This T cell receptor (beta chain) is from a study of blood T cell repertoires in COVID-19. Across the study: From T cells, B-cell-depleted T cells, or PBMCs came the material, which was cDNA or gDNA.

Looked up from germline, CDR1 is SGHNT and CDR2 is YENEEA. Between the trimmed V and J ends, which lost 6 bases and 7 bases, there was a span of 17 bases. This CDR3 is built from 14 residues. TCRdb's table, derived via immunoSEQ multiplex PCR, lists solely in-frame clones and lacks some. The sample consists of some 300,000 clones, roughly 90% of them appearing once. J is TRBJ2-3 and V is TRBV11-3; TRBD1 might be the D (6 bases). The sample was PBMCs or T cells enriched from blood (not recorded which). The clonotype comes from a woman between 40 and 50 years old who had recovered from COVID-19. The DNA of the CDR3 is TGTGCCAGCAGTAAGACTCAGGGGTTCCATACGCAGTATTTT. Amino acids: CASSKTQGFHTQYF.